This T cell receptor (beta chain) came from a study of blood T cell repertoires in COVID-19 (dated by TCRdb to the early 2020s). Study-level background: Samples from collaborators originated in the United States, Italy and Spain and spanned both the acute and convalescent phases of COVID-19. The prospective study material was composed of cDNA or gDNA derived from T cells, B-cell-depleted T cells, or PBMCs. Deeply sampled blood TCRbeta repertoires from subjects exposed to, actively infected with, or recovered from COVID-19 were included in the dataset. The repertoires were released in a freely available public database intended as a resource for research on the immune response to SARS-CoV-2. The samples were drawn from the first 160 participants of the ongoing ImmuneRACE study and from 950 to 1,500 subjects provided by 6 global collaborators. The sample metadata nearly always contained a de-identified subject ID, COVID-19 status, age in years and sex. Where HLA class I and class II types were available, the types were taken from metadata supplied by the sample provider, not from assay-based typing.

TCRbeta CDR3 regions were amplified from genomic DNA using the immunoSEQ Assay, a bias-controlled multiplex PCR. The paper's data handling went like this. Nucleated cell counts per sample were estimated from amplification of reference gene primers within the assay. To quantify the absolute abundance of each unique TCRbeta CDR3 rearrangement, sequence reads were collapsed and filtered. For each sample, productive Simpson clonality was calculated by taking the square root of Simpson's diversity index across productive rearrangements. TCRdb re-hosts the immuneACCESS table, in-frame sequences only. Its copies lack some clones; in the studies checked, an unresolved V gene accounts for under half of them, and the cause for the rest is not known. That table supplies the V and J calls and clone size; D and trimming were determined from the DNA. Here the sample has fewer than 250,000 clones; more than 70% occur a single time. Around 1.9% of the sample lies in the top ten.

Participants in the prospective study were enrolled through a virtual design, were aged roughly 18 to 100 years, and lived in roughly 24 United States geographic areas. To assign participants to cohorts, the prospective study relied on clinical history that participants themselves reported in a screening survey and a study questionnaire. ImmuneRACE Cohort 3 recovered participants were defined by two consecutive negative NP/OP PCR tests, healthcare professional clearance, or symptom resolution. In the prospective study, mobile phlebotomists collected whole blood, serum and a nasopharyngeal or oropharyngeal swab from each participant. Prospective study participants could optionally give additional blood draws and questionnaires over an approximately 2-month period. Before DNA extraction, blood samples from the prospective study were shipped at room temperature or frozen. Turning to this clone: It lacks a known antigen. No per-base quality is available; no much larger clone lies one base away.

Here is what the overall study found, with its caveats: The amount of clinical and demographic metadata varied by source and participant and was provided uncurated.

From the cysteine up to the phenylalanine, the CDR3 has a length of 12 residues. Just CDR3 DNA is preserved here, 36 bases in frame from base 1. In the germline V gene (reference sequence), CDR1 corresponds to DFQATT and CDR2 to SNEGSKA. V lost 3 bases and J lost 8 bases; the stretch between them is 13 bases long. Material: PBMCs or T cells enriched from blood (not recorded which). This sequence originates from a woman between 45 and 65 years old who had recovered from COVID-19. This chain joins TRBV20-1 to TRBJ1-2; the D region possibly corresponds to TRBD1 (5 bases align). The DNA is as follows: TGCAGTGCTAGTATGGGGCTTGCGGGCTACACCTTC. This is translated as CSASMGLAGYTF.